These T cell receptor beta chains were read from a single sample in a study of memory CD4+ T cells and cytomegalovirus serostatus. Clones were sequenced by immunoSEQ multiplex PCR, and TCRdb holds only the in-frame ones, with some missing. The sample lists almost 55,000 clones, around 80% occurring once. Sequenced sample: memory CD4+ T cells from blood. These receptors all stem from an adult in good health and CMV-seronegative. The conserved cysteine and the conserved F or W are not part of the CDR3 here.

v_gene: TRBV19
j_gene: TRBJ1-2
CDR3aa: ASSPTGLNYGYT

v_gene: TRBV30
j_gene: TRBJ2-2
CDR3aa: AWRLGDGELF

v_gene: TRBV18
j_gene: TRBJ1-4
CDR3aa: ASNGQISTNEKLF

v_gene: TRBV27
j_gene: TRBJ2-7
CDR3aa: ASSLLASGRAREQY

v_gene: TRBV2
j_gene: TRBJ1-3
CDR3aa: ASSRTGGGNTIY

v_gene: TRBV29-1
j_gene: TRBJ2-7
CDR3aa: SVTAGPYEQY

v_gene: TRBV6-5
j_gene: TRBJ1-1
CDR3aa: ASSLLGRNTEAF

v_gene: TRBV5-6
j_gene: TRBJ2-7
CDR3aa: ASSLVSGNYEQY

v_gene: TRBV2
j_gene: TRBJ2-7
CDR3aa: ASTGVKGGEQY

v_gene: TRBV10-3
j_gene: TRBJ2-7
CDR3aa: AISGVDYEQY

v_gene: TRBV14
j_gene: TRBJ2-1
CDR3aa: ASSQENSYLTTLDQF

v_gene: TRBV28
j_gene: TRBJ2-1
CDR3aa: ASSLLLSGQF

v_gene: TRBV6-4
j_gene: TRBJ1-1
CDR3aa: ASSGGRNTEAF

v_gene: TRBV7-2
j_gene: TRBJ2-4
CDR3aa: ASSPVREGIQY

v_gene: TRBV5-1
j_gene: TRBJ1-4
CDR3aa: ASSLTGANEKLF

v_gene: TRBV28
j_gene: TRBJ1-4
CDR3aa: ASSLGTGAGEKLF

v_gene: TRBV11-2
j_gene: TRBJ2-7
CDR3aa: ASSLTRNYEQY

v_gene: TRBV7-2
j_gene: TRBJ2-1
CDR3aa: ASSFNYNEQF

v_gene: TRBV5-1
j_gene: TRBJ1-1
CDR3aa: ASSLGNPGQGGSF

v_gene: TRBV5-6
j_gene: TRBJ1-5
CDR3aa: ASSLVGNQPQH

v_gene: TRBV7-2
j_gene: TRBJ2-2
CDR3aa: ASSLAGAGELF

v_gene: TRBV6-1
j_gene: TRBJ1-5
CDR3aa: ASSRTANQPQH

v_gene: TRBV28
j_gene: TRBJ1-5
CDR3aa: ASSSGVQPQH

v_gene: TRBV28
j_gene: TRBJ1-2
CDR3aa: ASRSMRGKNGYT

v_gene: TRBV30
j_gene: TRBJ2-3
CDR3aa: ASGQVGPDTQY

v_gene: TRBV28
j_gene: TRBJ1-2
CDR3aa: ASSAAGTGGSVCT

v_gene: TRBV7-2
j_gene: TRBJ1-4
CDR3aa: ASSLVGTASEKLF

v_gene: TRBV7-2
j_gene: TRBJ2-3
CDR3aa: ASSLPPGGTDTQY

v_gene: TRBV2
j_gene: TRBJ2-2
CDR3aa: ASSQNDQITGELF

v_gene: TRBV29-1
j_gene: TRBJ2-1
CDR3aa: SVEDVTAQF

v_gene: TRBV4-1
j_gene: TRBJ2-1
CDR3aa: ASSQFWASGGGLYNEQF

v_gene: TRBV7-2
j_gene: TRBJ2-4
CDR3aa: ASSLEGGLAKNIQY

v_gene: TRBV5-1
j_gene: TRBJ1-5
CDR3aa: ASSLESREGQPQH

v_gene: TRBV10-2
j_gene: TRBJ1-1
CDR3aa: ASSEVGGRTEAF

v_gene: TRBV19
j_gene: TRBJ1-2
CDR3aa: ASSIDHGRNGYT

v_gene: TRBV28
j_gene: TRBJ2-7
CDR3aa: ASGQAYEQY

v_gene: TRBV9
j_gene: TRBJ1-5
CDR3aa: ASSVDGINQPQH

v_gene: TRBV21-1
j_gene: TRBJ1-1
CDR3aa: ASSKSRGSTEAF

v_gene: TRBV18
j_gene: TRBJ1-1
CDR3aa: ASSQDRQNTEAF

v_gene: TRBV28
j_gene: TRBJ1-1
CDR3aa: ASSPSGGNTEAF

v_gene: TRBV5-1
j_gene: TRBJ2-6
CDR3aa: ASSLVGSSGANVLT

v_gene: TRBV7-9
j_gene: TRBJ2-2
CDR3aa: ASSLFLDTGELF

v_gene: TRBV11-3
j_gene: TRBJ2-5
CDR3aa: ASSPSARQETQY

v_gene: TRBV7-2
j_gene: TRBJ1-6
CDR3aa: ASSLGGQGTISSPLH

v_gene: TRBV18
j_gene: TRBJ2-7
CDR3aa: ASSRPVMAGESLYEQY

v_gene: TRBV7-2
j_gene: TRBJ1-5
CDR3aa: ASSSYRGENQPQH